The clone carrying this TCR beta chain has at least ten counts. Its matching antigen is unknown. Amplification yielded TCR beta CDR3 regions, with RNA transcripts as the source. Carried out on the TCR CDR3, a first-round RT-PCR used the HTBI primer set. TCRdb reprocessed the multiplex PCR reads with MiXCR, giving one entry per CDR3 protein. The table has 350,000 to 450,000 distinct CDR3 sequences, more than 13% seen once. Ophthalmopathy patients showed a Clinical Activity Score of at least 3, NOSPECS grade of at least 4 and duration under 3 months. The data originate from a study of T cells in Graves' hyperthyroidism and ophthalmopathy. The CDR3 has 11 residues. V was trimmed by 3 bases and J by 9 bases, leaving 6 bases between them. Germline V lookup: CDR1 SNHLY, CDR2 FYNNEI. The study's findings and limits: Ophthalmopathy and stable hyperthyroidism were told apart by a 13 V-J model.

Sequencing input: blood. This TCR was recovered from a man between 50 and 59 years old with Graves' ophthalmopathy. The V and J genes are TRBV2 and TRBJ2-1; D call uncertain. CDR3 amino acids: CASSDSGEQFF. DNA of the CDR3: TGTGCCAGCAGTGATTCGGGTGAGCAGTTCTTC.